This TCR beta chain emerged from a study of shared clonotypes between healthy human individuals. Genomic DNA of every subset was divided equally among multiple immunoSEQ plates. Some clones are missing from TCRdb's copy, which holds only in-frame ones; the method was immunoSEQ multiplex PCR. This table has roughly 2 million clones, approximately 95% appearing once. Adult Caucasians living in Nashville, Tennessee made up all of the donors. From germline, CDR1 is MNHNS and CDR2 SASEGT. With 6 bases removed from V and 2 bases from J, the gap between germline ends came to 8 bases. The CDR3 has 12 amino acids.

The receptor's source is a man between 18 and 29 years old in good health. The sample consisted of naive CD4+ T cells sorted from blood. The subset was: CD45RA+ positively selected. This chain links TRBV6-1 with TRBJ2-7, with D unresolved. The CDR3, as DNA: TGTGCCAGCAGGGCAGGACCCTACGAGCAGTACTTC. Residues: CASRAGPYEQYF.